These T cell receptor beta chains were read from a single sample in a study of blood T cell repertoires in COVID-19. Method: immunoSEQ multiplex PCR; TCRdb's copy keeps in-frame clones and lacks some. Of 100,000 to 150,000 clones listed, less than 90% are singletons. Sequenced: PBMCs or T cells enriched from blood (not recorded which). The receptors stem from a woman in her forties or fifties who had recovered from COVID-19. Each CDR3 is given with its conserved first and last residue. A D gene is named only where the DNA matches it firmly. Clone size is shown for a subset of rows, as once, few, many or a class of expanded clone.

TRBJ2-6 | TRBD1 | few | TRBV11-2 | TGTGCCAGCAGCATGACAGGGCCTGGGGCCAACGTCCTGACTTTC | CASSMTGPGANVLTF
TRBJ2-7 | . | . | TRBV7-2 | TGTGCCAGCAGCCGGGATGGCAACGAGCAGTACTTC | CASSRDGNEQYF
TRBJ1-5 | . | . | TRBV7-9 | TGTGCCAGCAGCTTGGGCCCAGGACAGCCCCAGCATTTT | CASSLGPGQPQHF
TRBJ2-5 | . | . | TRBV5-8 | TGTGCCAGCAGCGCACCCGATAGTAGGGGAGAGACCCAGTACTTC | CASSAPDSRGETQYF
TRBJ1-5 | . | . | TRBV24-1 | TGTGCCACCAGTTATTTTTCCGGGGGCAATCAGCCCCAGCATTTT | CATSYFSGGNQPQHF
TRBJ1-6 | . | few | TRBV29-1 | TGCAGCGTACTGGTCTCCTATAATTCACCCCTCCACTTT | CSVLVSYNSPLHF
TRBJ1-5 | TRBD1 | . | TRBV10-3 | TGTGCCATAAAAGGGACAGGGGAAAGCAATCAGCCCCAGCATTTT | CAIKGTGESNQPQHF
TRBJ1-5 | TRBD1 | . | TRBV5-1 | TGCGCCAGCAGCTTGGAAGGGGGCGGTAATCAGCCCCAGCATTTT | CASSLEGGGNQPQHF
TRBJ1-1 | TRBD1 | . | TRBV5-1 | TGCGCCAGCACCCAAAGGGGACAGGGGACTGAAGCTTTCTTT | CASTQRGQGTEAFF
TRBJ2-5 | . | . | TRBV5-1 | TGCGCCAGCGCCGACGGGGTTACCCAAGAGACCCAGTACTTC | CASADGVTQETQYF
TRBJ1-1 | TRBD1 | . | TRBV6-5 | TGTGCCAGCAGAATACAGGGGTACACTGAAGCTTTCTTT | CASRIQGYTEAFF
TRBJ2-3 | TRBD1 | . | TRBV24-1 | TGTGCCACCAGTGATACCCCGGTATCCCGGGACAGGGGTGAGATAAGCACAGATACGCAGTATTTT | CATSDTPVSRDRGEISTDTQYF
TRBJ1-1 | . | once | TRBV5-1 | TGCGCCAGCAGCTTGGTTGGGTCGGGCACTGAAGCTTTCTTT | CASSLVGSGTEAFF
TRBJ1-5 | . | . | TRBV11-2 | TGTGCCAGCAGCCCGGGTCCCGAGAGCAATCAGCCCCAGCATTTT | CASSPGPESNQPQHF
TRBJ2-2 | TRBD2 | . | TRBV7-2 | TGTGCCAGCAGCCCCGACCGACTAGCGGGGGGACACACCGGGGAGCTGTTTTTT | CASSPDRLAGGHTGELFF
TRBJ1-5 | TRBD1 | once | TRBV7-8 | TGTGCCAGCAGCCTCACAGGGGGCAATAATCAGCCCCAGCATTTT | CASSLTGGNNQPQHF
TRBJ1-5 | . | . | TRBV19 | TGTAATCACCCTTCGTGGGGAGATAGCAATCAGCCCCAGCATTTT | CNHPSWGDSNQPQHF
TRBJ2-3 | TRBD2 | once | TRBV6-2/TRBV6-3 | TGTGCCAGCAGTTCCCCGGGGGGGCCGGATACGCAGTATTTT | CASSSPGGPDTQYF
TRBJ1-2 | . | . | TRBV4-3 | TGCGCCAGCAGCCCTCAACGGGTTCGCTGGGATGGCTACACCTTC | CASSPQRVRWDGYTF
TRBJ1-1 | . | once | TRBV5-8 | TGTGCCAGCAGCCCCCCGGATCGGGAGTTGAACACTGAAGCTTTCTTT | CASSPPDRELNTEAFF
TRBJ2-1 | . | . | TRBV29-1 | TGCAGCGTGGAGGGACAGAGGTACAATGAGCAGTTCTTC | CSVEGQRYNEQFF
TRBJ2-2 | . | . | TRBV6-5 | TGTGCCAGCAGTAAAAGACAAGCGAACACCGGGGAGCTGTTTTTT | CASSKRQANTGELFF
TRBJ2-5 | . | . | TRBV9 | TGTGCCAGCAGCGTAGGGTCCGGGGATGAGACCCAGTACTTC | CASSVGSGDETQYF
TRBJ2-7 | TRBD1 | . | TRBV2 | TGTGCCAGCAGTGGAGAGGGGGCAGGGGTCGAGCAGTACTTC | CASSGEGAGVEQYF